The present T cell receptor beta chain was sequenced within a study of blood T cell repertoires in COVID-19. Looking at the study overall: Sites in the United States, Italy and Spain provided acute and convalescent COVID-19 samples. The cDNA or gDNA used as material had been derived from T cells, B-cell-depleted T cells, or PBMCs.

As originally analysed: Counts of nucleated cells, estimated from reference gene primer amplification, were obtained. This table comes from immunoSEQ multiplex PCR, and its TCRdb copy is limited to in-frame clones, with some not included. V and J calls and clone size are copied from that table; D and trimming were computed from the DNA. The data show 350,000 to 450,000 clones, around 89% seen once. V lost 7 bases to trimming and J lost 6 bases, with 9 bases between them. CDR1 is LNHDA and CDR2 is SQIVND in the germline V gene (reference sequence). The CDR3 sequence is 12 residues long. While infection was still active, Seattle patients were enrolled and then followed longitudinally.

This sequence joins TRBV19 and TRBJ2-2, with D possibly being TRBD1 (5 bases). Source material: peripheral blood. The source is a middle-aged woman with COVID-19, enrolled during active disease. The CDR3 loop is CASTLGPGELFF. The CDR3 DNA reads as TGTGCCAGTACCCTGGGGCCCGGGGAGCTGTTTTTT.